This entry is about one TCR beta chain. The sample belongs to a study of blood T cell repertoires in COVID-19. Overall study: Acute-phase and convalescent COVID-19 samples originated in the United States, Italy and Spain. Sources were T cells, B-cell-depleted T cells, or PBMCs; the material itself was cDNA or gDNA.

Authors' analysis steps: Amplification of reference gene primers provided the estimated nucleated cell counts. Measured with immunoSEQ multiplex PCR; TCRdb has only the in-frame clones, and not every one. V and J calls and clone size follow that table, whereas D and trimming were derived from the DNA. The data hold 53,000 or so clones, with 77% observed a single time. The CDR3 spans 14 residues. Germline CDR1 reads ENHRY; CDR2 reads SYGVKD. V trimming: 4 bases; J trimming: 2 bases; junction bases outside the gene matches: 2. The material sequenced was peripheral blood. This chain joins TRBV10-3 and TRBJ1-5; 7 bases map to TRBD1. The receptor's source is a man between 70 and 80 years old with active or convalescent COVID-19. CDR3 amino acids: CAISGQGGNQPQHF. CDR3 coding DNA: TGTGCCATCAGTGGTCAGGGGGGCAATCAGCCCCAGCATTTT.